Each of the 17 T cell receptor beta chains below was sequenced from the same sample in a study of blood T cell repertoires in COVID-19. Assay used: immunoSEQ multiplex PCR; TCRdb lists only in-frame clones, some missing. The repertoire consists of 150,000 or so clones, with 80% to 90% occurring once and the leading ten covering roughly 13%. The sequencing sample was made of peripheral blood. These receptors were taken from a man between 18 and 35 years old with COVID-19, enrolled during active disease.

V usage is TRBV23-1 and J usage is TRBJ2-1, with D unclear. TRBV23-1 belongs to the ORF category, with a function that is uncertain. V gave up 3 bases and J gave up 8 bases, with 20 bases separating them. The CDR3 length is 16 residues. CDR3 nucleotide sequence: TGCGCCAGCAGTCACTACCTCTCCTACGGGTCCCATGAGCAGTTCTTC. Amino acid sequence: CASSHYLSYGSHEQFF.

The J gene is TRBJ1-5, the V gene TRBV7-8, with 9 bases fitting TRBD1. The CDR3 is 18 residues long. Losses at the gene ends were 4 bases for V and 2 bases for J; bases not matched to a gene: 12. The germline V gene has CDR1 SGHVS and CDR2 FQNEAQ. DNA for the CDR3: TGTGCCAGCAGCTCCGCCGGGACAGGGATTTTTGGCAATCAGCCCCAGCATTTT. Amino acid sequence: CASSSAGTGIFGNQPQHF.

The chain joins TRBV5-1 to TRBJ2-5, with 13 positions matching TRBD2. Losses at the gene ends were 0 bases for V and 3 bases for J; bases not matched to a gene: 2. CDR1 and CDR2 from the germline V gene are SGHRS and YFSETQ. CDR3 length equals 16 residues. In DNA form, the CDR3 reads TGCGCCAGCAGCTTGGGTGGACTAGCGGGAGAAGAGACCCAGTACTTC. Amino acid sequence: CASSLGGLAGEETQYF.

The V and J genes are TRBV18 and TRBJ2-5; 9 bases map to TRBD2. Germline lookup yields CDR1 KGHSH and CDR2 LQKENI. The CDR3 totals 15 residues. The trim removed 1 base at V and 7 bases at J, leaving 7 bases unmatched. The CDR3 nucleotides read TGTGCCAGCTCACCACTGGCGGGAGGGTCGGTGACCCAGTACTTC. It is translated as CASSPLAGGSVTQYF.

The CDR3 spells CASSHRVGTGELFF. The CDR3 coding sequence is TGTGCCAGCAGCCACAGGGTGGGGACCGGGGAGCTGTTTTTT. The chain recombines TRBV28 with TRBJ2-2; a possible D gene is TRBD1 (6 bases). V shed 6 bases and J shed 5 bases, with 13 bases lying between them. CDR1 is MDHEN and CDR2 is SYDVKM in the germline V gene. The CDR3 runs 14 residues.

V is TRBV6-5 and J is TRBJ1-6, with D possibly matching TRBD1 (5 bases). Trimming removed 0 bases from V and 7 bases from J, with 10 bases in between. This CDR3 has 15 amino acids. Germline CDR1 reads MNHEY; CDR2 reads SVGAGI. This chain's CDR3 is CASSYSQEGNSPLHF. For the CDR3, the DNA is TGTGCCAGCAGTTACTCACAGGAAGGCAATTCACCCCTCCACTTT.

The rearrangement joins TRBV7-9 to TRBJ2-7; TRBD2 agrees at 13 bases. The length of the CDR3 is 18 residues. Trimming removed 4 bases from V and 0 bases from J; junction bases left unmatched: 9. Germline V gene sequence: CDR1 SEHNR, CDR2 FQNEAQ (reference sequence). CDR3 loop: CASSSTSGRPSFSYEQYF. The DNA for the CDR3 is TGTGCCAGCAGCTCGACTAGCGGGAGGCCCTCCTTCTCCTACGAGCAGTACTTC. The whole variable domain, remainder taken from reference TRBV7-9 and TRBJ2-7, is DTGVSQNPRHKITKRGQNVTFRCDPISEHNRLYWYRQTLGQGPEFLTYFQNEAQLEKSRLLSDRFSAERPKGSFSTLEIQRTEQGDSAMYLCASSSTSGRPSFSYEQYFGPGTRLTVT.

CDR3 sequence (DNA): TGCGCCAGCAGCTCCGGGCGCGGGGCCTACAATGAGCAGTTCTTC. This sequence encodes CASSSGRGAYNEQFF. This chain links TRBV4-3 with TRBJ2-1; a weak D match, TRBD2 (6 bases). Germline CDR1 is LGHNA and CDR2 is YSLEER. There are 15 residues in the CDR3. The V end was cut by 5 bases, the J end by 2 bases, with 13 bases between.

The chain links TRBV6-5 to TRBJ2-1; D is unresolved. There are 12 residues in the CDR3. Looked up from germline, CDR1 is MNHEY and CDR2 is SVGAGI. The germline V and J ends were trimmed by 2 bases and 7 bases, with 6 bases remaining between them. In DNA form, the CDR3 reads TGTGCCAGCAGTTACAGGAGAAATGAGCAGTTCTTC. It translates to CASSYRRNEQFF.

The CDR3 DNA sequence: TGTGCCAGTAGTCTCGCCGGGACAGATTCCTACGAGCAGTACTTC. Its translation: CASSLAGTDSYEQYF. V is TRBV19 and J is TRBJ2-7; TRBD1 aligns across 7 bases. The CDR3 sequence is 15 residues long. In germline, CDR1 is LNHDA, CDR2 SQIVND (reference sequence). The J segment lost 1 base and the V segment lost 5 bases, leaving 8 bases of the junction unmatched.

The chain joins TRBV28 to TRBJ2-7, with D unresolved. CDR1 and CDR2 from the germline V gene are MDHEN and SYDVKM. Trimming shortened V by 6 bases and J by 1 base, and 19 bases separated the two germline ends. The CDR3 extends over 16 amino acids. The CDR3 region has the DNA TGTGCCAGCAGCTATTTACTCCCCGCTCAATCCTACGAGCAGTACTTC. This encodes CASSYLLPAQSYEQYF.

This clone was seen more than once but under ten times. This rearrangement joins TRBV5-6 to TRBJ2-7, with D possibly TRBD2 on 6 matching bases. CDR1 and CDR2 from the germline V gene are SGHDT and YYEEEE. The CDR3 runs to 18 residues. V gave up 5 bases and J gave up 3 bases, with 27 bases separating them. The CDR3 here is CASSANTGTGREYYEQYF. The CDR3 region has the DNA TGTGCCAGCAGTGCTAACACCGGGACGGGTCGGGAGTACTACGAGCAGTACTTC.

The CDR3 here is CASSLVGGTDTQYF. In DNA, the CDR3 is TGTGCCAGCAGCTTGGTTGGAGGCACAGATACGCAGTATTTT. This chain joins TRBV7-2 and TRBJ2-3; no reliable D call. Looked up from germline, CDR1 is SGHTA and CDR2 is FQGNSA. V was pared by 3 bases and J by 1 base, with 8 bases between. CDR3 length: 14 residues. Using reference TRBV7-2 and TRBJ2-3 for the parts outside the CDR3, the full variable domain is GAGVSQSPSNKVTEKGKDVELRCDPISGHTALYWYRQSLGQGLEFLIYFQGNSAPDKSGLPSDRFSAERTGGSVSTLTIQRTQQEDSAVYLCASSLVGGTDTQYFGPGTRLTVL.

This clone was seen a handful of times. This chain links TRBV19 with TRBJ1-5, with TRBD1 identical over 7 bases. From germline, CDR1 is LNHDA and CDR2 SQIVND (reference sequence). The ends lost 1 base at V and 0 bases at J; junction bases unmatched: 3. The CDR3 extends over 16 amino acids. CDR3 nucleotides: TGTGCCAGTAGTATAGGAGGGGGCCTTAGCAATCAGCCCCAGCATTTT. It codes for CASSIGGGLSNQPQHF. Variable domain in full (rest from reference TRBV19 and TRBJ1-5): DGGITQSPKYLFRKEGQNVTLSCEQNLNHDAMYWYRQDPGQGLRLIYYSQIVNDFQKGDIAEGYSVSREKKESFPLTVTSAQKNPTAFYLCASSIGGGLSNQPQHFGDGTRLSIL.

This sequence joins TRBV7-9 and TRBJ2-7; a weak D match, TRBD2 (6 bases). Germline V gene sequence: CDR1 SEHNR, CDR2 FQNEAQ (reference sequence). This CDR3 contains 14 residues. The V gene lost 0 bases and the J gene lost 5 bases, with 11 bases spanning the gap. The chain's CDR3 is CASSLAGEVNEQYF. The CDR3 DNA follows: TGTGCCAGCAGCTTAGCAGGGGAGGTAAACGAGCAGTACTTC.

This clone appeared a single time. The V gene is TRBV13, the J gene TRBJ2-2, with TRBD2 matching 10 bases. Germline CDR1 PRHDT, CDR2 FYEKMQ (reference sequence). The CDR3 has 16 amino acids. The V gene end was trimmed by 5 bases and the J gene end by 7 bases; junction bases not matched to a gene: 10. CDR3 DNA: TGTGCCAGCAGCGAAGGAGCGGGAGGGCCTGTCGGGGAGCTGTTTTTT. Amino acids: CASSEGAGGPVGELFF.

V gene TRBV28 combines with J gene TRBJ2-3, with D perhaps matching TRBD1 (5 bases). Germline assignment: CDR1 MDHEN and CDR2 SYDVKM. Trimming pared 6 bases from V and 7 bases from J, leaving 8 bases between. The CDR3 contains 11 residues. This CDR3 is CASRGDNTQYF. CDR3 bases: TGTGCCAGCAGAGGGGATAATACGCAGTATTTT.